The source of this TCR beta chain is a study of CD8 T cell repertoires and HIV-1 epitope variants. Germline-derived CDR1 and CDR2 are MDHEN and SYDVKM. The CDR3 is 12 amino acids. J lost 6 bases, V lost 6 bases, and 4 bases had no gene match. On this clone: What it recognizes is unknown.

TCRdb's table, derived via immunoSEQ multiplex PCR, lists solely in-frame clones and lacks some. The sample yields under 7,000 clones, about 65% seen once. This receptor was obtained from a male donor with HIV. The V gene is TRBV28, the J gene TRBJ1-1, with 7 bases lining up with TRBD1. Input material: cultured CD8+ T cells derived from PBMCs. CDR3 in amino acids: CASSQGTAEAFF. The DNA of the CDR3 is TGTGCCAGCAGCCAAGGGACAGCTGAAGCTTTCTTT.